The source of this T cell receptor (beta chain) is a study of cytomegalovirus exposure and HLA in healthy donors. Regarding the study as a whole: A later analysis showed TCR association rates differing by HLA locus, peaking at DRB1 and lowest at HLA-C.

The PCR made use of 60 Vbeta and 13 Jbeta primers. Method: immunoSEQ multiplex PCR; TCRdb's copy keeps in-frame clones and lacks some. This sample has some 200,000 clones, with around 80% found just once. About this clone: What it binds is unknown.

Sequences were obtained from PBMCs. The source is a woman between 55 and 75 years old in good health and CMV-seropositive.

The CDR3 loop is CASSSRGDQPQHF. In DNA, the CDR3 is TGTGCCAGCAGTTCACGGGGGGATCAGCCCCAGCATTTT. The chain joins TRBV7-9 to TRBJ1-5, with a weak D call TRBD1 (5 bases). The CDR3 runs 13 residues. With 6 bases removed from V and 5 bases from J, the gap between germline ends came to 11 bases. Germline lookup yields CDR1 SEHNR and CDR2 FQNEAQ (reference sequence).